This T cell receptor beta chain was identified in a study of CD8+CD57+ T cells in acquired aplastic anemia. Overall study context: DNA from sorted CD4+ and CD8+ cells averaged around 3 ug. Study outcomes and limitations: Any difference that existed in CD8+ Simpson's diversity between patients and controls was not significant.

Individuals selected for sequencing had exhibited CD8+CD57+ cell expansion on flow cytometry. Severe acquired aplastic anemia was present in all patients. Patients had received no therapy at the time of blood sampling. With respect to this clonotype: Its antigen is still unknown.

Template material for TCR beta VDJ and CDR3 profiling consisted of genomic DNA. TCRdb ran MiXCR on the reads and lists one entry per CDR3 protein. This sample has roughly 200,000 distinct CDR3 sequences, with roughly three fifths found just once. Looked up from germline, CDR1 is SGHVS and CDR2 is FQNEAQ. This CDR3 comprises 16 residues. Unmatched junction bases numbered 17, after V lost 7 bases and J lost 8 bases. The source material was sorted CD4+, CD8+, or CD8+CD57+ T cells (not recorded which) from PBMCs. The receptor was isolated from a human donor with aplastic anemia. The J gene is TRBJ1-5, the V gene TRBV7-8; the match to TRBD1 covers 7 bases. The CDR3 bases are TGTGCCAGCACCCCCCCGGGACAGCATGGGGATGAGCCCCAGCATTTT. It specifies CASTPPGQHGDEPQHF.